This TCR beta chain was sequenced for a study of beta chain features in type 1 diabetes. General study results and limits: Insertion counts at VDJ junctions were lower in type 1 diabetes patients, who also showed more deletions there. Within each of all four CD4+ subsets, Type 1 diabetes patients had TCRB CDR3s that were moderately but significantly shorter. The question of HLA type influencing TCRB rearrangement was one that remained unresolved here.

One heparinised blood draw averaging roughly 120 mL was given by each donor. Sorting of CD4+ naive, central memory, regulatory and stem cell-like memory cells was performed via CD45RO/CCR7/CD25/CD127/CD95/CD27. In germline, CDR1 is SGHRS, CDR2 YFSETQ. The V end was cut by 1 base, the J end by 5 bases, with 15 bases between. This CDR3 spans 15 amino acids. Every isolated RNA sample was fully reverse transcribed, so sequencing captured expressed TCRB transcripts. The method was immunoSEQ multiplex PCR; TCRdb's version includes in-frame clones alone and lacks a portion of them. The table has hundreds of thousands of clones, roughly 12% seen once. As regards this clone: Its specificity is not known.

The receptor's source is a woman aged 18-35 years with type 1 diabetes. Specimen: naive CD4+ T cells from blood. This chain connects TRBV5-1 to TRBJ2-5, with a possible D match to TRBD2 (5 bases). CDR3 in amino acids: CASSLIGRGWETQYF. The CDR3 DNA reads as TGCGCCAGCAGCTTGATAGGCCGGGGATGGGAGACCCAGTACTTC.